A single sample gave rise to the 19 T cell receptor beta chains below, sequenced in a study of PD-1 blockade in classical Hodgkin lymphoma. Method: immunoSEQ multiplex PCR; TCRdb's copy keeps in-frame clones and lacks some. The top ten hold approximately 9.4% of the sample, which has just under 40,000 clones, 70% to 80% seen once. The sample's time point: cycle 4 day 1 (C4D1), after 5 to 7 weeks of nivolumab. Following autologous stem cell transplantation, relapse occurred in every patient, and exposure to brentuximab vedotin varied. The sequencing here drew on peripheral blood mononuclear cells (PBMCs), taken before the fourth cycle of nivolumab. The source is a human donor with classical Hodgkin lymphoma.

In its sample, this clone was seen a few times. The rearrangement joins TRBV15 to TRBJ2-1; D unresolved. Germline values: CDR1 LNHNV, CDR2 YYDKDF (reference sequence). This CDR3 has 16 residues. Trimming took 0 bases from V and 4 from J, leaving 13 bases between them. This chain's CDR3 is CATSRESPGVYNEQFF. CDR3 DNA sequence: TGTGCCACCAGCAGAGAGAGCCCTGGGGTTTACAATGAGCAGTTCTTC.

The rearrangement joins TRBV5-1 to TRBJ2-6; D gene uncertain. V was trimmed by 6 bases and J by 0 bases, leaving 7 bases between them. From germline, CDR1 is SGHRS and CDR2 YFSETQ. CDR3 length equals 14 residues. The CDR3 bases are TGCGCCAGCAATGCGGCCTCTGGGGCCAACGTCCTGACTTTC. Translating gives CASNAASGANVLTF. Variable domain in full (rest from reference TRBV5-1 and TRBJ2-6): KAGVTQTPRYLIKTRGQQVTLSCSPISGHRSVSWYQQTPGQGLQFLFEYFSETQRNKGNFPGRFSGRQFSNSRSEMNVSTLELGDSALYLCASNAASGANVLTFGAGSRLTVL.

This chain links TRBV7-9 with TRBJ2-1; D is uncertain. The germline V and J ends were trimmed by 3 bases and 4 bases, with 7 bases remaining between them. The CDR3 length is 13 residues. CDR1 is SEHNR, CDR2 FQNEAQ, per germline (reference sequence). CDR3 bases: TGTGCCAGCAGCTTTCAACTGTACAATGAGCAGTTCTTC. Residues: CASSFQLYNEQFF.

The gene calls are TRBV5-1 and TRBJ2-5, with 14 bases that match TRBD2. The V segment lost 4 bases and the J segment 0 bases; nucleotides outside the gene matches: 2. The CDR3 totals 16 residues. CDR1 is SGHRS, CDR2 YFSETQ, per germline. The CDR3 nucleotides read TGCGCCAGCAGCCTGGGACTAGCGGGGGACCAAGAGACCCAGTACTTC. The encoded protein is CASSLGLAGDQETQYF.

J is TRBJ1-4 and V is TRBV6-5; 8 bases match TRBD1. Germline V gene lookup returns CDR1 MNHEY and CDR2 SVGAGI. The ends lost 9 bases at V and 5 bases at J; junction bases unmatched: 5. CDR3 size: 13 residues. The CDR3 region has the DNA TGTGCCAGTGCACAGGGGGTGAATGAAAAACTGTTTTTT. Translating gives CASAQGVNEKLFF.

This clone was recorded once. J is TRBJ1-6 and V is TRBV19; TRBD1 matches 9 bases. The CDR3 consists of 17 residues. The V segment lost 7 bases and the J segment 3 bases; nucleotides outside the gene matches: 10. CDR1 is LNHDA, CDR2 SQIVND, per germline (reference sequence). The CDR3 here is CASTDGQGSVYNSPLHF. The CDR3 nucleotides are TGTGCCAGTACCGATGGACAGGGGTCCGTCTATAATTCACCCCTCCACTTT.

The chain links TRBV7-9 to TRBJ2-5; D unresolved. The V end lost 7 bases, the J end lost 3 bases, and 12 bases lay between the germline ends. Germline-derived CDR1 and CDR2 are SEHNR and FQNEAQ (reference sequence). This CDR3 spans 13 amino acids. The CDR3 here is CASKGVTEETQYF. CDR3 nucleotides: TGTGCCAGCAAAGGTGTAACGGAAGAGACCCAGTACTTC.

With regard to this clone: At one of its ends the junction is not consistent with the germline gene, which may arise from a read error. The chain recombines TRBV30 with TRBJ1-5; D possibly corresponds to TRBD1 (5 bases). Germline V lookup: CDR1 GTSNPN, CDR2 SVGIG (reference sequence). CDR3 size: 16 residues. The CDR3 DNA reads as TGTGCCTGGAGACGCGGGGCTAGGGATAGCCATCAGCCCCAGCATTTT. Protein product: CAWRRGARDSHQPQHF. Based on the CDR3 plus reference TRBV30 and TRBJ1-5, the full variable domain is SQTIHQWPATLVQPVGSPLSLECTVEGTSNPNLYWYRQAAGRGLQLLFYSVGIGQISSEVPQNLSASRPQDRQFILSSKKLLLSDSGFYLCAWRRGARDSHQPQHFGDGTRLSIL.

This chain links TRBV18 with TRBJ1-6; 7 nucleotides line up with TRBD1. Germline assignment: CDR1 KGHSH and CDR2 LQKENI. With V trimmed by 4 bases and J by 5 bases, 5 bases remained unmatched. This CDR3 is 15 amino acids long. The CDR3 DNA follows: TGTGCCAGCTCACGTCGGGGACAGCATAATTCACCCCTCCACTTT. Translating gives CASSRRGQHNSPLHF.

The rearrangement uses TRBV7-2 and TRBJ2-2; 8 bases are shared with TRBD2. Trimming at V came to 1 base and at J to 6 bases, leaving 4 bases not matched to a gene. The CDR3 has 15 residues. Germline loops: CDR1 SGHTA, CDR2 FQGNSA. The CDR3 DNA sequence: TGTGCCAGCAGCTTAGACGGGGGGGTTCCCGGGGAGCTGTTTTTT. It specifies CASSLDGGVPGELFF.

The rearrangement joins TRBV20-1 to TRBJ1-1; D is ambiguous. This CDR3 is 10 amino acids long. The germline V gene has CDR1 DFQATT and CDR2 SNEGSKA (reference sequence). Trimming took off 1 base at V and 10 bases at J, with 7 bases between the two ends. CDR3 in amino acids: CSARAVSAFF. The CDR3, as DNA: TGCAGTGCTAGAGCAGTGTCAGCTTTCTTT.

This clone was detected only once. This chain uses TRBV11-2 with TRBJ2-7; 8 nucleotides align to TRBD1. J lost 0 bases, V lost 0 bases, and 4 bases had no gene match. The V gene's germline CDR1 is SGHAT and CDR2 FQNNGV. The CDR3 contains 16 residues. The CDR3, as DNA: TGTGCCAGCAGCTTAGACCCAGGGGGCGTCTCCTACGAGCAGTACTTC. This translates into CASSLDPGGVSYEQYF.

This CDR3 is CASAQQAANTEAFF. The CDR3 DNA is TGTGCCAGCGCTCAGCAGGCCGCGAACACTGAAGCTTTCTTT. The gene calls are TRBV6-5 and TRBJ1-1, with D unclear. The CDR3 is 14 amino acids. Germline CDR1 MNHEY, CDR2 SVGAGI. Trimming took off 8 bases at V and 1 base at J, with 14 bases between the two ends.

The chain carries TRBV7-8 and TRBJ2-1, with unresolved D. Trimming cost V 2 bases and J 1 base, with 9 bases left between them. In germline, CDR1 is SGHVS, CDR2 FQNEAQ. There are 15 residues in the CDR3. CDR3 sequence (DNA): TGTGCCAGCAGCTTACTCTCCGTATCCTACAATGAGCAGTTCTTC. Amino acids: CASSLLSVSYNEQFF.

As concerns this clone: Other DNA sequences in the sample encode the same CDR3. The chain recombines TRBV19 with TRBJ1-1; D call uncertain. Germline CDR1 LNHDA, CDR2 SQIVND (reference sequence). Trimming pared 9 bases from V and 1 base from J, leaving 15 bases between. The CDR3 is 14 residues long. The CDR3 DNA reads TGTGCCAGCAGTCACCGGAGTCCGAACACTGAAGCTTTCTTT. The encoded protein is CASSHRSPNTEAFF.

The chain has TRBV14 and TRBJ1-1; weak D call: TRBD1 (6 bases). This CDR3 spans 14 amino acids. V was shortened by 4 bases and J by 6 bases, with 15 bases between the two germline ends. Germline CDR1 SGHDN, CDR2 FVKESK. CDR3 in amino acids: CASSPGIRGPEAFF. The CDR3 nucleotides read TGTGCCAGCAGCCCGGGTATCAGGGGACCTGAAGCTTTCTTT.

The V call is TRBV11-3, the J call TRBJ2-5; TRBD1 aligns across 10 bases. This CDR3 has 15 residues. CDR1 SGHNT and CDR2 YENEEA come from the germline V gene. Germline trimming cut 2 bases from V and 4 bases from J; bases unmatched to any gene: 4. CDR3 region: CASSLKGTGAETQYF. DNA for the CDR3: TGTGCCAGCAGCTTAAAAGGGACAGGGGCAGAGACCCAGTACTTC.

The chain recombines TRBV20-1 with TRBJ2-5; tentative D call: TRBD2 (6 bases). CDR3 length: 11 residues. CDR1 and CDR2 (germline): DFQATT, SNEGSKA (reference sequence). Trimming removed 5 bases from V and 9 bases from J, with 13 bases in between. CDR3 in amino acids: CSASTSRAQYF. The CDR3 bases are TGCAGTGCTTCAACTAGCAGGGCCCAGTACTTC.

J is TRBJ2-7 and V is TRBV5-1, with 9 bases matching TRBD1. Trimming took 5 bases from V and 4 from J; bases not matched to a gene: 10. Per germline, CDR1 SGHRS and CDR2 YFSETQ. CDR3 length: 15 amino acids. The CDR3 reads CASSFSPGQGYEQYF. For the CDR3, the DNA is TGCGCCAGCAGTTTTTCCCCGGGACAGGGTTACGAGCAGTACTTC.